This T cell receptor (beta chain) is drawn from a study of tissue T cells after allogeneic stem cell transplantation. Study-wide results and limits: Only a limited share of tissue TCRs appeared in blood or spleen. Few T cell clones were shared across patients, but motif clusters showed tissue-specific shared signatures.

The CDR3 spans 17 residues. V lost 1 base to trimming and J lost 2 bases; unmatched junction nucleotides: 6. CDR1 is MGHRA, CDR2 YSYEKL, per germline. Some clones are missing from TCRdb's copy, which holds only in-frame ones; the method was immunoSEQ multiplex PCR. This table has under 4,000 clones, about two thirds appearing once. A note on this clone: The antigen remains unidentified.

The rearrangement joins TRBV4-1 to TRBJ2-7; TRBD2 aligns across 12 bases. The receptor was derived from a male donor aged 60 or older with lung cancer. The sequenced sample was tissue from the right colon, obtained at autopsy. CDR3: CASSQAQRLAGAYEQYF. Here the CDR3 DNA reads TGCGCCAGCAGCCAAGCTCAAAGACTAGCGGGAGCCTACGAGCAGTACTTC.